This TCR beta chain was recorded in a study of T cell clonality in common variable immunodeficiency. General observations from the study: TCRbeta clonality was increased in CVID versus healthy controls. Shared TCRbeta clones were fewer between CVID subjects than controls. The cause of increased CVID clonality remains unclear without subpopulation sequencing.

This clone occurred a few times. As yet, its antigen is unknown. CVID and control samples used equivalent genomic DNA input. TCRdb keeps only in-frame clones here, not all; method: immunoSEQ multiplex PCR. The sample contains over 50,000 clones, none occurring once; 3.4% lies in the top ten. Sample: peripheral blood mononuclear cells. The origin of this receptor is a person aged 18-70 years in good health.

The sequenced part of the CDR3 DNA is TGTGCCAGTAGCACCCAACCCCAGGGTTTCAACTATGGC. It is translated as CASSTQPQGFNYG. The entire CDR3 protein reads CASSTQPQGFNYGYTF. The J gene is TRBJ1-2, the V gene TRBV19; a possible D gene is TRBD1 (5 bases). The read terminates 3 residues before the CDR3 end, so the remaining end is supplied by the germline J gene. Germline V gene sequence: CDR1 LNHDA, CDR2 SQIVND (reference sequence). This CDR3 is built from 16 residues. V lost 6 bases and J lost 2, with 19 bases in between.